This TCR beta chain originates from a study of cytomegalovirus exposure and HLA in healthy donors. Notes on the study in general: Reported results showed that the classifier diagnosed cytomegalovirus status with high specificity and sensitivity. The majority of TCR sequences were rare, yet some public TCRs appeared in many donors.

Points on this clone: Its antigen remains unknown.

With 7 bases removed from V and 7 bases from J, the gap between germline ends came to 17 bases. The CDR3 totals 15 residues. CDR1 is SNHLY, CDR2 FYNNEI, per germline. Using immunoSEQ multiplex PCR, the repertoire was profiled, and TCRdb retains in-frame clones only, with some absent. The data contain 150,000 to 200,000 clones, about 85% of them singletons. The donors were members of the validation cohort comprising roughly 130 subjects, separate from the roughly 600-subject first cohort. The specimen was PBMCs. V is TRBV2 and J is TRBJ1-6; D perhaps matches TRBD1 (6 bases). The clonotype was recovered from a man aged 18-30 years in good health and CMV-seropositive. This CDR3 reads CASTEGDTRNSPLHF. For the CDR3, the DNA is TGTGCCAGCACCGAGGGGGACACCAGAAATTCACCCCTCCACTTT.